Listed below are T cell receptor beta chains from one sample, sequenced in a study of CD8 T cells in Susac syndrome. MiXCR, run by TCRdb on the immunoSEQ multiplex PCR reads, gives a single entry per CDR3 protein. Among some 160,000 distinct CDR3 sequences listed, 85% to 95% were seen once. Sequencing was done on a sample of CD8+ T cells from PBMCs. These receptors came from a human donor with multiple sclerosis. CDR3s include the opening cysteine and the closing phenylalanine or tryptophan. Fields, in order: J gene, V gene, clone size, D gene, CDR3 protein, CDR3 DNA. The D gene is left open where the match is weak. Expanded clones get a size class; other rows say once, few or many, or leave the size out.

J: TRBJ1-1; V: TRBV30; size: -; D: -; CDR3: CAWRSLGGNTEAFF; DNA: TGTGCCTGGAGGAGTCTTGGAGGAAACACTGAAGCTTTCTTT
J: TRBJ2-5; V: TRBV12-3/TRBV12-4; size: -; D: -; CDR3: CASSLEGPSPGETQYF; DNA: TGTGCCAGCAGTTTAGAGGGACCCTCCCCCGGGGAGACCCAGTACTTC
J: TRBJ2-5; V: TRBV13; size: few; D: -; CDR3: CASSLGQLETQYF; DNA: TGTGCCAGCAGCTTAGGACAGCTGGAGACCCAGTACTTC
J: TRBJ2-1; V: TRBV20-1; size: -; D: -; CDR3: CSARGRINYNEQFF; DNA: TGCAGTGCTAGGGGTAGAATCAACTACAATGAGCAGTTCTTC
J: TRBJ2-2; V: TRBV2; size: once; D: -; CDR3: CASVTSNTGELFF; DNA: TGTGCCAGCGTAACTAGTAATACCGGGGAGCTGTTTTTT
J: TRBJ2-7; V: TRBV28; size: -; D: TRBD2; CDR3: CASSFWTSGYEQYF; DNA: TGTGCCAGCAGTTTCTGGACTAGCGGGTACGAGCAGTACTTC
J: TRBJ1-6; V: TRBV2; size: -; D: -; CDR3: CASSETSSYNSPLHF; DNA: TGTGCCAGCAGTGAGACGAGCTCCTATAATTCACCCCTCCACTTT
J: TRBJ2-1; V: TRBV2; size: -; D: -; CDR3: CASSGGRSSYNEQFF; DNA: TGTGCCAGCAGTGGGGGGCGGTCCTCCTACAATGAGCAGTTCTTC
J: TRBJ2-1; V: TRBV4-1; size: -; D: -; CDR3: CASSQTLRDSAQFF; DNA: TGCGCCAGCAGCCAAACATTACGGGACTCCGCGCAGTTCTTC
J: TRBJ2-7; V: TRBV29-1; size: -; D: TRBD2; CDR3: CSVEDAGGSYEQYF; DNA: TGCAGCGTTGAAGACGCGGGAGGAAGCTACGAGCAGTACTTC
J: TRBJ1-4; V: TRBV4-1; size: once; D: -; CDR3: CASAPGDDSNEKLFF; DNA: TGCGCCAGCGCCCCAGGGGACGATTCTAATGAAAAACTGTTTTTT
J: TRBJ2-1; V: TRBV6-1; size: -; D: -; CDR3: CASSVGGGPYNEQFF; DNA: TGTGCCAGCAGTGTTGGAGGGGGCCCCTACAATGAGCAGTTCTTC
J: TRBJ2-3; V: TRBV9; size: -; D: -; CDR3: CASSVDGRADTQYF; DNA: TGTGCCAGCAGCGTAGATGGTCGTGCAGATACGCAGTATTTT
J: TRBJ2-5; V: TRBV5-6; size: -; D: TRBD1; CDR3: CASSGGQGAEETQYF; DNA: TGTGCCAGCAGCGGGGGACAGGGGGCCGAAGAGACCCAGTACTTC
J: TRBJ1-2; V: TRBV29-1; size: -; D: TRBD1; CDR3: CSVPPVGTAYGYTF; DNA: TGCAGCGTCCCCCCTGTCGGGACAGCCTATGGCTACACCTTC
J: TRBJ2-3; V: TRBV9; size: -; D: -; CDR3: CASGSRGIGTDTQYF; DNA: TGTGCCAGCGGCTCTAGGGGCATTGGGACAGATACGCAGTATTTT
J: TRBJ2-5; V: TRBV20-1; size: -; D: -; CDR3: CSARDAGERTQYF; DNA: TGCAGTGCTAGAGATGCGGGTGAGCGGACCCAGTACTTC
J: TRBJ2-7; V: TRBV5-1; size: -; D: TRBD1; CDR3: CASSPFVTGFMLYEQYF; DNA: TGCGCCAGCAGCCCCTTCGTGACAGGGTTTATGTTGTACGAGCAGTACTTC
J: TRBJ1-2; V: TRBV29-1; size: once; D: TRBD1; CDR3: CSAPKDRGGGYTF; DNA: TGCAGCGCACCCAAGGACAGGGGAGGGGGCTACACCTTC
J: TRBJ2-3; V: TRBV4-1; size: -; D: -; CDR3: CASSQYLAGSTDTQYF; DNA: TGCGCCAGCAGCCAATACCTTGCGGGTAGCACAGATACGCAGTATTTT
J: TRBJ2-1; V: TRBV6-5; size: -; D: TRBD2; CDR3: CASSYSEASGTPYNEQFF; DNA: TGTGCCAGCAGTTACTCGGAGGCTAGCGGGACACCCTACAATGAGCAGTTCTTC
J: TRBJ2-6; V: TRBV29-1; size: -; D: -; CDR3: CSVEGGHSGANVLTF; DNA: TGCAGCGTTGAAGGGGGGCACTCTGGGGCCAACGTCCTGACTTTC
J: TRBJ2-7; V: TRBV7-9; size: -; D: -; CDR3: CASSSGQLLEQYF; DNA: TGTGCCAGCAGTTCCGGACAGCTCTTAGAGCAGTACTTC
J: TRBJ1-2; V: TRBV30; size: -; D: -; CDR3: CAWSVGPTYGYTF; DNA: TGTGCCTGGAGTGTAGGGCCGACCTATGGCTACACCTTC
J: TRBJ2-3; V: TRBV28; size: once; D: -; CDR3: CASSWVEDTQYF; DNA: TGTGCCAGCAGTTGGGTGGAAGATACGCAGTATTTT
J: TRBJ1-1; V: TRBV3-1; size: -; D: -; CDR3: CASSQEARIDPYTEAFF; DNA: TGTGCCAGCAGCCAAGAGGCCAGGATCGACCCCTATACTGAAGCTTTCTTT
J: TRBJ1-1; V: TRBV20-1; size: -; D: TRBD1; CDR3: CSAQIDRGLPEAFF; DNA: TGCAGTGCCCAAATCGACAGGGGGCTTCCTGAAGCTTTCTTT
J: TRBJ2-5; V: TRBV6-1; size: -; D: -; CDR3: CASSDERTWETQYF; DNA: TGTGCCAGCAGTGACGAACGGACCTGGGAGACCCAGTACTTC
J: TRBJ1-1; V: TRBV13; size: once; D: -; CDR3: CASLGAYDMNTEAFF; DNA: TGTGCCAGCTTGGGGGCCTACGACATGAACACTGAAGCTTTCTTT
J: TRBJ2-1; V: TRBV27; size: -; D: -; CDR3: CASSLVGAPPNEQFF; DNA: TGTGCCAGCAGTTTGGTAGGGGCCCCACCGAATGAGCAGTTCTTC
J: TRBJ2-5; V: TRBV12-3/TRBV12-4; size: -; D: -; CDR3: CASRRQADGETQYF; DNA: TGTGCCAGCAGGAGGCAAGCAGATGGGGAGACCCAGTACTTC
J: TRBJ1-1; V: TRBV12-3/TRBV12-4; size: -; D: -; CDR3: CASSPSTTEAFF; DNA: TGTGCCAGCAGCCCTTCTACAACTGAAGCTTTCTTT
J: TRBJ2-3; V: TRBV4-1; size: once; D: TRBD2; CDR3: CASSRTSGRGADTQYF; DNA: TGCGCCAGCAGCCGAACTAGCGGGAGGGGGGCAGATACGCAGTATTTT
J: TRBJ2-1; V: TRBV11-1; size: -; D: -; CDR3: CASSLAGVGNEQFF; DNA: TGTGCCAGCAGCTTAGCGGGAGTAGGTAATGAGCAGTTCTTC
J: TRBJ1-2; V: TRBV5-4; size: -; D: -; CDR3: CASWAGDYYGYTF; DNA: TGTGCCAGCTGGGCAGGGGATTACTATGGCTACACCTTC
J: TRBJ2-1; V: TRBV29-1; size: -; D: TRBD2; CDR3: CSAPVAGAINEQFF; DNA: TGCAGCGCTCCTGTAGCGGGAGCCATCAATGAGCAGTTCTTC
J: TRBJ2-1; V: TRBV7-8; size: -; D: TRBD1; CDR3: CASSLAGTGWGEQFF; DNA: TGTGCCAGCAGCTTAGCGGGGACAGGATGGGGTGAGCAGTTCTTC
J: TRBJ1-1; V: TRBV9; size: -; D: -; CDR3: CASSSTGLDTEAFF; DNA: TGTGCCAGCAGCTCTACAGGACTTGACACTGAAGCTTTCTTT
J: TRBJ2-7; V: TRBV7-9; size: -; D: TRBD2; CDR3: CALDAGDEQYF; DNA: TGTGCCCTAGATGCGGGGGACGAGCAGTACTTC
J: TRBJ2-7; V: TRBV7-3; size: -; D: -; CDR3: CASSLSAGGRQYF; DNA: TGTGCCAGCAGCCTATCCGCAGGAGGACGGCAGTACTTC
J: TRBJ2-7; V: TRBV25-1; size: -; D: -; CDR3: CASSESTSAANYEQYF; DNA: TGTGCCAGCAGTGAATCGACGTCCGCCGCGAATTACGAGCAGTACTTC
J: TRBJ2-1; V: TRBV27; size: -; D: -; CDR3: CASRGWGRAYNEQFF; DNA: TGTGCCAGCAGGGGATGGGGCAGGGCCTACAATGAGCAGTTCTTC
J: TRBJ2-7; V: TRBV29-1; size: -; D: TRBD1; CDR3: CSVVEGAEQYF; DNA: TGCAGCGTTGTAGAGGGGGCCGAGCAGTACTTC
J: TRBJ2-4; V: TRBV20-1; size: once; D: TRBD2; CDR3: CSARDPGLAVTKNIQYF; DNA: TGCAGTGCTAGAGATCCCGGCCTAGCGGTTACCAAAAACATTCAGTACTTC
J: TRBJ2-4; V: TRBV4-1; size: -; D: TRBD1; CDR3: CASSPPDRAEGGNIQYF; DNA: TGCGCCAGCAGCCCCCCAGACAGGGCTGAGGGCGGGAACATTCAGTACTTC
J: TRBJ2-5; V: TRBV27; size: -; D: -; CDR3: CASSRHRSQETQYF; DNA: TGTGCCAGCAGCCGTCACAGGAGCCAAGAGACCCAGTACTTC
J: TRBJ2-5; V: TRBV5-1; size: once; D: -; CDR3: CASSFSKAQETQYF; DNA: TGCGCCAGCAGCTTCTCGAAAGCCCAGGAGACCCAGTACTTC
J: TRBJ2-1; V: TRBV29-1; size: -; D: TRBD2; CDR3: CSVDQLAGEVYNEQFF; DNA: TGCAGCGTTGACCAATTAGCGGGAGAGGTCTACAATGAGCAGTTCTTC
J: TRBJ2-1; V: TRBV9; size: -; D: -; CDR3: CASSGRGSYNEQFF; DNA: TGTGCCAGCAGCGGGCGGGGCTCCTACAATGAGCAGTTCTTC
J: TRBJ2-3; V: TRBV9; size: -; D: TRBD1; CDR3: CASSASGTGPDTQYF; DNA: TGTGCCAGCAGCGCTTCCGGGACAGGGCCAGATACGCAGTATTTT
J: TRBJ2-1; V: TRBV2; size: -; D: TRBD2; CDR3: CASSGGTSSYNEQFF; DNA: TGTGCCAGCAGTGGCGGGACTAGCAGCTACAATGAGCAGTTCTTC
J: TRBJ2-3; V: TRBV27; size: few; D: -; CDR3: CASSLGLSTDTQYF; DNA: TGTGCCAGCAGTTTGGGATTGAGCACAGATACGCAGTATTTT
J: TRBJ2-4; V: TRBV13; size: -; D: -; CDR3: CASSLEGQNIQYF; DNA: TGTGCCAGCAGCTTAGAAGGTCAAAACATTCAGTACTTC